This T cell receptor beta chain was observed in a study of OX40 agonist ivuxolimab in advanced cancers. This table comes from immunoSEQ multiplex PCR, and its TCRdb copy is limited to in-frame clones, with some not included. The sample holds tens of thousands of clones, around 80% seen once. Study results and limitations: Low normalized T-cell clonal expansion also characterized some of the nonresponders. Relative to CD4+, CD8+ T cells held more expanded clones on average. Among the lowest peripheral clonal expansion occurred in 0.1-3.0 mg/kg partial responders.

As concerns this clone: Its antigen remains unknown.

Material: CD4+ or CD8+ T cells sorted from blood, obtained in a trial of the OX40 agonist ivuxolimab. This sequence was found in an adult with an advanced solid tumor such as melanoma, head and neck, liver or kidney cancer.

The DNA of the CDR3 is TGTGCCAGCGCCTCAAGACCAGATACGCAGTATTTT. The encoded protein is CASASRPDTQYF. This rearrangement joins TRBV6-5 to TRBJ2-3, with D unclear. CDR3 size: 12 residues. Germline V gene lookup returns CDR1 MNHEY and CDR2 SVGAGI. V was trimmed by 8 bases and J by 4 bases, leaving 10 bases between them.